This TCR beta chain was recovered during a study of cytomegalovirus exposure and HLA in healthy donors. Notes on this clone: No antigen is known for it.

V was pared by 3 bases and J by 6 bases, with 9 bases of the junction left unmatched. CDR1 and CDR2 (germline): PRHDT, FYEKMQ (reference sequence). The CDR3 totals 16 residues. Study findings and constraints: Cytomegalovirus-associated TCR beta chains were listed, numbering 150 to 200.

Use of 60 Vbeta and 13 Jbeta primers characterized the PCR. Method: immunoSEQ multiplex PCR; TCRdb's copy keeps in-frame clones and lacks some. Of more than 80,000 clones in the sample, 65% to 80% were seen once. This receptor was identified in a man in his sixties in good health and CMV-seronegative. The V gene is TRBV13, the J gene TRBJ2-7; 12 bases are a match to TRBD1. Sequencing input: PBMCs. The CDR3 is CASSFPGDRGQFEQYF. CDR3 coding DNA: TGTGCCAGCAGCTTTCCTGGGGACAGGGGGCAATTCGAGCAGTACTTC.